Detailed here is one T cell receptor (beta chain). This specimen belongs to a study of blood T cell repertoires in COVID-19. Method: immunoSEQ multiplex PCR; TCRdb's copy keeps in-frame clones and lacks some. Of about 250,000 clones in the sample, 75% to 95% were seen once. The study drew participants aged about 18 to 90 years from around 24 US areas. Per the germline V gene, CDR1 is SGHNT and CDR2 is YYREEE (reference sequence). This CDR3 region has 15 residues. V dropped 1 base and J dropped 4 bases, with 14 bases sitting between them. J is TRBJ1-2 and V is TRBV5-4; the D gene is possibly TRBD1 (5 bases). The sequencing input was PBMCs or T cells enriched from blood (not recorded which). This TCR was sampled from a woman aged 18-29 years who had recovered from COVID-19. The CDR3 sequence: CASSLSAGQPYGYTF. The CDR3 nucleotides are TGTGCCAGCAGCTTGTCCGCGGGGCAGCCCTATGGCTACACCTTC.